The present T cell receptor beta chain was sequenced within a study of prognosis after radiotherapy for stage I lung cancer. In the study overall: SBRT was given in 3 to 5 fractions at a biologically effective dose of at least 100 Gy as radiotherapy. Findings and limits, study-wide: With medians of roughly 9,900 versus 7,200, unique TCR clone counts fell after stereotactic body radiation therapy.

Germline-derived CDR1 and CDR2 are MNHNS and SASEGT. The CDR3 totals 16 residues. With 0 bases clipped from V and 3 bases from J, the junction kept 6 bases outside the gene matches. Amplification of the TCR beta CDR3 (from genomic DNA) was done by two-round multiplex PCR. Initially, in first-round PCR, primers specific to each TRBV and TRBJ gene were used. MiXCR was run by TCRdb on the multiplex PCR reads, yielding one entry per CDR3 protein. Seen here are about 18,000 distinct CDR3 sequences, over 25% observed once, and the top ten hold under 25%. This clonotype was detected many times. What it recognizes is unknown. CT and PET/CT found no node involvement in any patient, and none had received chemotherapy or radiotherapy before or had other malignancies. A draw of around 6.1 milliliters of peripheral blood took place at each of two time points.

This receptor was identified in a donor older than 45 with non-small cell lung cancer. V and J are TRBV6-1 and TRBJ1-1; 8 bases agree with TRBD1. Sequenced here: PBMCs, sampled before or after stereotactic body radiation therapy (not recorded which). CDR3 DNA: TGTGCCAGCAGTGAAGCCCCCGGGACAGGCCACACTGAAGCTTTCTTT. Amino acids: CASSEAPGTGHTEAFF.